What follows are 8 T cell receptor beta chains derived from one specimen sequenced in a study of T cell responses to AZD1222 COVID-19 vaccine. Assay: immunoSEQ multiplex PCR; the TCRdb copy retains only in-frame clones and omits some. The table shows about 180,000 clones, with about nine tenths occurring only once. Specimen: peripheral blood, collected 28 days after the second dose of the MenACWY control vaccine. The receptors derive from an adult who received the MenACWY meningococcal vaccine as a control.

The gene calls are TRBV6-2 or TRBV6-3 and TRBJ2-7; a possible D gene is TRBD2 (5 bases). The CDR3 consists of 10 residues. Trimming stripped 8 bases from V and 7 bases from J, with 9 bases between. Germline V lookup: CDR1 MNHEY, CDR2 SVGEGT. The DNA of the CDR3 is TGTGCCAGCGGCCCGGGGGAGCAGTACTTC. Protein: CASGPGEQYF.

This chain connects TRBV5-4 to TRBJ1-2, with D possibly being TRBD1 (5 bases). This CDR3 is 13 amino acids long. The germline gives CDR1 SGHNT, CDR2 YYREEE (reference sequence). Trimming left V 4 bases short and J 7 bases short, with 14 bases between. As DNA, the CDR3 is TGTGCCAGCAGCCCGGGGCGGGGAAGTGGCTACACCTTC. It encodes CASSPGRGSGYTF.

The CDR3, as DNA: TGTGCCAGCAGTCTCATGAATTCACCCCTCCACTTT. As protein: CASSLMNSPLHF. The rearrangement uses TRBV28 and TRBJ1-6; D ambiguous. Germline V lookup: CDR1 MDHEN, CDR2 SYDVKM. The CDR3 covers 12 residues. V lost 5 bases to trimming and J lost 7 bases, with 6 bases between them.

This chain connects TRBV28 to TRBJ2-7; 9 bases agree with TRBD2. After removal of 7 bases from V and 3 bases from J, the junction contained 7 bases not matched to a gene. The germline V gene has CDR1 MDHEN and CDR2 SYDVKM. The CDR3 is 14 amino acids. CDR3 in DNA: TGTGCCAGCATGGTAGCGGGAGCGATCTACGAGCAGTACTTC. It translates to CASMVAGAIYEQYF.

In regard to this clone: A junction end diverges from the germline sequence, so it may reflect a read error. V usage is TRBV5-8 and J usage is TRBJ2-2, with 10 bases aligning to TRBD2. The CDR3 is made up of 15 amino acids. Germline values: CDR1 SGHTS, CDR2 YDEGEE. CDR3: CASSSGLAKTGELFF. The CDR3 nucleotides read TGTGCCAGCAGCTCGGGACTAGCGAAGACCGGGGAGCTGTTTTTT.

The V gene is TRBV7-3, the J gene TRBJ2-1, with a weak D call TRBD1 (5 bases). The CDR3 loop spans 15 amino acids. Trimming shortened V by 2 bases and J by 3 bases, and 11 bases separated the two germline ends. The germline gives CDR1 SGHTA, CDR2 FQGTGA. In DNA form, the CDR3 reads TGTGCCAGCAGCTTACAGGGTCCGGACTACAATGAGCAGTTCTTC. Translated, it gives CASSLQGPDYNEQFF. The whole variable domain, filled in from reference TRBV7-3 and TRBJ2-1, reads GAGVSQTPSNKVTEKGKYVELRCDPISGHTALYWYRQSLGQGPEFLIYFQGTGAADDSGLPNDRFFAVRPEGSVSTLKIQRTERGDSAVYLCASSLQGPDYNEQFFGPGTRLTVL.

The V call is TRBV11-2, the J call TRBJ2-5; D remains unclear. From germline, CDR1 is SGHAT and CDR2 FQNNGV. The V and J ends lost 0 bases and 4 bases respectively, with 6 bases between them. The CDR3 runs to 13 residues. The CDR3 DNA sequence: TGTGCCAGCAGCTTAGATTCGGGAGAGACCCAGTACTTC. Its protein is CASSLDSGETQYF.

This clone was observed a single time. This rearrangement joins TRBV21-1 to TRBJ1-2; TRBD1 is the table's D call and was not checked against the DNA. TRBV21-1 represents a pseudogene. The CDR3 contains 14 residues. CDR3 in DNA: TGTGCCAGCAGCAAAGTTCCAGGGGGTAACGGCTACACCTTC. Translation: CASSKVPGGNGYTF.